Each of the 25 T cell receptor beta chains below was sequenced from the same sample in a study of identical twins. TCRdb called the 5' RACE reads again in MiXCR, with one record for every CDR3 protein. This table holds 650,000 to 800,000 distinct CDR3 sequences, 8% to 9% found once. These data also featured in a second study, about yellow fever vaccine responses in identical twins.

The sequencing input was PBMCs. Every receptor here comes from a woman aged 18-30 years in good health.

In this sample, this clonotype turned up a few times. The chain combines TRBV6-1 with TRBJ2-3, with TRBD2 matching over 13 bases. V lost 6 bases, J lost 4 bases, and 7 bases stayed unmatched. Germline values: CDR1 MNHNS, CDR2 SASEGT. The CDR3 consists of 16 residues. In DNA form, the CDR3 reads TGTGCCAGCAGACCGACTAGCGGGGGGACTCCAGATACGCAGTATTTT. It encodes CASRPTSGGTPDTQYF.

This clonotype was picked up a small number of times. The chain is built from TRBV25-1 and TRBJ2-1; TRBD2 agrees at 14 bases. CDR3 length: 16 residues. CDR1 and CDR2 from the germline V gene are MGHDK and SYGVNS. The trim removed 3 bases at V and 7 bases at J, leaving 5 bases unmatched. CDR3 residues: CASSDLRTSGGNEQFF. In DNA, the CDR3 is TGTGCCAGCAGTGACCTCAGGACTAGCGGGGGGAATGAGCAGTTCTTC.

This clonotype showed up just a few times. The chain employs TRBV7-2 and TRBJ2-5, with 11 bases that match TRBD2. With V trimmed by 5 bases and J by 7 bases, 6 bases remained unmatched. The CDR3 loop spans 14 amino acids. Germline V gene sequence: CDR1 SGHTA, CDR2 FQGNSA. This CDR3 reads CASSGFLAGGTQYF. In DNA form, the CDR3 reads TGTGCCAGCAGCGGTTTCCTAGCGGGGGGGACCCAGTACTTC.

This clonotype showed up just a few times. This chain joins TRBV10-3 and TRBJ1-5; possible D gene TRBD1, 5 bases. Looked up from germline, CDR1 is ENHRY and CDR2 is SYGVKD. The V end was cut by 4 bases, the J end by 4 bases, with 11 bases between. The CDR3 is made up of 14 amino acids. Here the CDR3 reads CAISGGTSNQPQHF. As DNA, the CDR3 is TGTGCCATCAGTGGTGGGACGTCAAATCAGCCCCAGCATTTT.

This clonotype has just a few counts. This sequence joins TRBV3-1 and TRBJ1-1; D unresolved. Trimming cost V 0 bases and J 10 bases, with 6 bases left between them. The germline V gene encodes CDR1 LGHDT and CDR2 YNNKEL (reference sequence). This CDR3 is 11 amino acids long. CDR3 sequence (DNA): TGTGCCAGCAGCCAAGAAGGAAGAGCTTTCTTT. Its translation: CASSQEGRAFF.

Only a few counts were recorded for this clonotype. This rearrangement joins TRBV6-5 to TRBJ1-2; D gene unclear. CDR1 is MNHEY and CDR2 is SVGAGI in the germline V gene. The V end was cut by 0 bases, the J end by 7 bases, with 12 bases between. This CDR3 is built from 14 residues. CDR3 in amino acids: CASSYSGEGSGYTF. The CDR3 DNA reads as TGTGCCAGCAGTTACTCTGGCGAAGGATCTGGCTACACCTTC.

This clonotype was seen repeatedly, ten times or more. The chain recombines TRBV29-1 with TRBJ1-2; D unresolved. Per the germline V gene, CDR1 is SQVTM and CDR2 is ANQGSEA. V shed 0 bases and J shed 4 bases, with 12 bases lying between them. The CDR3 sequence is 14 residues long. In DNA, the CDR3 is TGCAGCGTTGAAGAAGGCGCCGGGCGCTATGGCTACACCTTC. It is translated as CSVEEGAGRYGYTF.

J is TRBJ2-1 and V is TRBV12-3 or TRBV12-4; TRBD1 is a possible D gene (5 bases). The V end was cut by 5 bases, the J end by 6 bases, with 14 bases between. The CDR3 has 14 amino acids. Here the CDR3 DNA reads TGTGCCAGCAGTCAGGGCGGTTTAAGCAATGAGCAGTTCTTC. It encodes CASSQGGLSNEQFF.

The chain employs TRBV7-6 and TRBJ2-1; D ambiguous. The CDR3 totals 15 residues. The V end lost 0 bases, the J end lost 2 bases, and 8 bases lay between the germline ends. Germline values: CDR1 SGHVS, CDR2 FNYEAQ. The CDR3 region has the DNA TGTGCCAGCAGCTTAGCGCTAGAAGCCTACAATGAGCAGTTCTTC. Residues: CASSLALEAYNEQFF.

CDR3 amino acids: CASSPRVRDNTDTQYF. CDR3 DNA sequence: TGTGCCAGCAGCCCTAGGGTTAGGGACAACACAGATACGCAGTATTTT. The chain joins TRBV11-2 to TRBJ2-3, with D perhaps TRBD1 (6 bases). Germline CDR1 and CDR2: SGHAT and FQNNGV. This CDR3 region has 16 residues. The ends were cut back, 5 bases at V and 2 bases at J, with 17 bases in the middle.

This clonotype has just a few counts. The rearrangement links TRBV6-5 to TRBJ1-2; the D gene is possibly TRBD1 (5 bases). The CDR3 runs to 15 residues. Per germline, CDR1 MNHEY and CDR2 SVGAGI. V lost 4 bases, J lost 6 bases, and 18 bases lay in between. CDR3 protein: CASSLSGVGGDGYTF. The CDR3 DNA reads TGTGCCAGCAGTTTGTCGGGGGTCGGAGGTGATGGCTACACCTTC.

This clonotype occurred a few times. The chain has TRBV6-2 or TRBV6-3 and TRBJ2-1, with D possibly being TRBD1 or TRBD2 (6 bases each). Germline V lookup: CDR1 MNHEY, CDR2 SVGEGT. Trimming removed 0 bases at V and 6 bases at J, with 15 bases between. The CDR3 is 16 amino acids. DNA for the CDR3: TGTGCCAGCAGTTACTCGAGAGGGGGGCCCGTCAATGAGCAGTTCTTC. Amino acid sequence: CASSYSRGGPVNEQFF.

This clonotype was seen only a few times. The chain couples TRBV12-3 or TRBV12-4 to TRBJ2-7, with TRBD1 identical over 12 bases. J gave up 9 bases and V 5 bases, and 5 bases lay outside the gene matches. The length of the CDR3 is 13 residues. Here the CDR3 reads CASSGTGGAVQYF. The CDR3, as DNA: TGTGCCAGCAGTGGGACAGGGGGCGCAGTGCAGTACTTC.

This clonotype was seen more than once but under ten times. The V gene is TRBV7-9, the J gene TRBJ1-2; the match to TRBD1 covers 7 bases. The CDR3 is made up of 14 amino acids. The germline V gene encodes CDR1 SEHNR and CDR2 FQNEAQ (reference sequence). J was trimmed by 6 bases and V by 1 base; bases with no gene match: 5. The DNA of the CDR3 is TGTGCCAGCAGCTTAGGGGACAGTTTGGATGGCTACACCTTC. This gives the protein CASSLGDSLDGYTF. The whole variable domain, remainder taken from reference TRBV7-9 and TRBJ1-2, is DTGVSQNPRHKITKRGQNVTFRCDPISEHNRLYWYRQTLGQGPEFLTYFQNEAQLEKSRLLSDRFSAERPKGSFSTLEIQRTEQGDSAMYLCASSLGDSLDGYTFGSGTRLTVV.

This clonotype was counted a few times. The genes are TRBV3-1 and TRBJ2-1; D is perhaps TRBD2 (5 bases). This CDR3 is 15 amino acids long. V dropped 5 bases and J dropped 9 bases, with 20 bases sitting between them. The V gene's germline CDR1 is LGHDT and CDR2 YNNKEL (reference sequence). CDR3 protein: CASSIRTARGPEQFF. CDR3 DNA: TGTGCCAGCAGCATCCGGACTGCACGAGGACCTGAGCAGTTCTTC.

This chain connects TRBV15 to TRBJ2-1; D is ambiguous. V was trimmed by 3 bases and J by 0 bases, leaving 9 bases between them. CDR3 size: 15 residues. Germline CDR1 reads LNHNV; CDR2 reads YYDKDF (reference sequence). As DNA, the CDR3 is TGTGCCACCAGCAGGAGGTCAGGCTCCTACAATGAGCAGTTCTTC. It encodes CATSRRSGSYNEQFF.

This chain uses TRBV10-3 with TRBJ2-5, with a tentative D call TRBD2 (5 bases). CDR3 length: 13 amino acids. Trimming left V 2 bases short and J 3 bases short, with 7 bases between. CDR1 and CDR2 from the germline V gene are ENHRY and SYGVKD. The CDR3 DNA is TGTGCCATCAGTGAGGGTAGCGAAGAGACCCAGTACTTC. Protein: CAISEGSEETQYF.

The sample holds a few counts of this clonotype. Its ends do not fully match the called genes, so a read error is possible. J is TRBJ2-3 and V is TRBV24-1; 11 bases fit TRBD1. CDR3 length equals 22 residues. CDR1 is KGHDR and CDR2 is SFDVKD in the germline V gene. The CDR3 region is CGTSDLHRTGGAREGSTDTQYF. In DNA form, the CDR3 reads TGTGGCACCAGTGATTTGCACCGGACAGGGGGCGCAAGGGAAGGTAGCACAGATACGCAGTATTTT.

There are a few counts of this clonotype. CDR3: CASSFYGGAGADTQYF. Here the CDR3 DNA reads TGTGCCAGCAGTTTTTATGGCGGGGCGGGGGCAGATACGCAGTATTTT. J is TRBJ2-3 and V is TRBV27; 7 bases align to TRBD2. With 3 bases clipped from V and 4 bases from J, the junction kept 10 bases outside the gene matches. The CDR3 sequence is 16 residues long. Germline loops: CDR1 MNHEY, CDR2 SMNVEV (reference sequence).

This clonotype was recorded a few times. The V call is TRBV29-1, the J call TRBJ2-7; D not resolved. The CDR3 sequence is 11 residues long. Trimming shortened V by 7 bases and J by 1 base, and 8 bases separated the two germline ends. Germline values: CDR1 SQVTM, CDR2 ANQGSEA. The CDR3 nucleotides read TGCAGCGCAGTAGTATCCTACGAGCAGTACTTC. Protein product: CSAVVSYEQYF.

CDR3 residues: CASIGIEGRDTEAFF. The CDR3 DNA sequence: TGTGCCAGCATCGGGATTGAAGGGCGGGACACTGAAGCTTTCTTT. The chain has TRBV5-6 and TRBJ1-1, with D uncertain. The V and J ends lost 6 bases and 3 bases respectively, with 18 bases between them. Germline-derived CDR1 and CDR2 are SGHDT and YYEEEE. The CDR3 consists of 15 residues.

The chain joins TRBV20-1 to TRBJ2-5; TRBD1 matches at 10 bases. Germline assignment: CDR1 DFQATT and CDR2 SNEGSKA (reference sequence). The CDR3 covers 15 residues. V gave up 3 bases and J gave up 1 base; unmatched junction bases: 5. In DNA, the CDR3 is TGCAGTGCTAGTGGACAGGGGGATTCCCAAGAGACCCAGTACTTC. It translates to CSASGQGDSQETQYF.

The chain combines TRBV20-1 with TRBJ2-1; no definite D call. Trimming left V 0 bases short and J 3 bases short, with 6 bases between. The CDR3 length is 13 residues. Germline V gene data show CDR1 as DFQATT and CDR2 as SNEGSKA (reference sequence). CDR3 loop: CSARDPLYNEQFF. DNA for the CDR3: TGCAGTGCTAGAGACCCTCTCTACAATGAGCAGTTCTTC.

The rearrangement links TRBV12-3 or TRBV12-4 to TRBJ1-1; D is uncertain. V dropped 1 base and J dropped 5 bases, with 11 bases sitting between them. This CDR3 region has 14 residues. The CDR3: CASSLGGWGTEAFF. The CDR3, as DNA: TGTGCCAGCAGTTTAGGGGGATGGGGAACTGAAGCTTTCTTT.

J is TRBJ2-1 and V is TRBV20-1; TRBD2 aligns across 12 bases. This CDR3 contains 17 residues. V trimming: 5 bases; J trimming: 8 bases; junction bases outside the gene matches: 16. Looked up from germline, CDR1 is DFQATT and CDR2 is SNEGSKA (reference sequence). The CDR3 reads CSAGGLAGQGVADEQFF. The CDR3 DNA reads TGCAGTGCTGGGGGACTAGCGGGCCAGGGGGTAGCGGATGAGCAGTTCTTC.